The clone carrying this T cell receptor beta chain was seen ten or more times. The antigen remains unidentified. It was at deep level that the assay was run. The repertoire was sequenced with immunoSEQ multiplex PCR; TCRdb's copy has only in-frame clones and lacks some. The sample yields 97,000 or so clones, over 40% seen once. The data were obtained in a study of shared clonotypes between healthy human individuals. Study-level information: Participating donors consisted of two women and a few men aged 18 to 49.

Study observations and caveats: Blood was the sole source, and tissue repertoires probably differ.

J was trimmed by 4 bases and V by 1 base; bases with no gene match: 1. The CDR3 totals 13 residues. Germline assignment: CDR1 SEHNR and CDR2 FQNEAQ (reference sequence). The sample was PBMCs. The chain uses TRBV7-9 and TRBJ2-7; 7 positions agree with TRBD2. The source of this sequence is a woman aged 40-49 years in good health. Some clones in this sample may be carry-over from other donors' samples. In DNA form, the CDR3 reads TGTGCCAGCAGCTTAGGCGGGGGATACGAGCAGTACTTC. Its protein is CASSLGGGYEQYF.